A single sample is the source of the 6 T cell receptor beta chains below, sequenced in a study of T cell repertoires in cytomegalovirus infection. One entry per CDR3 protein, called by TCRdb with MiXCR from the reads. The data show nearly 550,000 distinct CDR3 sequences, more than 15% seen once. Material for sequencing was CD8+ T cells from PBMCs. The receptors were sampled from a human donor in good health (CMV status not recorded). Some clones in this sample may be carry-over from other donors' samples.

Only a few counts were recorded for this clonotype. The V call is TRBV10-3, the J call TRBJ1-1; D gene unclear. Germline CDR1 and CDR2: ENHRY and SYGVKD. CDR3 length: 15 residues. Deletions cut 0 bases from V and 7 bases from J, with 15 bases between. In DNA, the CDR3 is TGTGCCATCAGTGAGTCGGAGGATATTAGGAGTGAAGCTTTCTTT. Amino acid sequence: CAISESEDIRSEAFF.

As for this clonotype: Being one base from a much bigger clone, this may be a read error. V and J are TRBV5-6 and TRBJ1-6; 10 bases fit TRBD1. Per the germline V gene, CDR1 is SGHDT and CDR2 is YYEEEE. V trimming: 3 bases; J trimming: 8 bases; junction bases outside the gene matches: 5. CDR3 length: 15 residues. The CDR3 here is CASSSRDRGHSPLHF. The DNA for the CDR3 is TGTGCCAGCAGCTCCCGGGACAGGGGCCATTCACCCCTCCACTTT.

This sequence joins TRBV6-5 and TRBJ2-5, with 12 bases lining up with TRBD2. Losses at the gene ends were 4 bases for V and 5 bases for J; bases not matched to a gene: 14. The CDR3 extends over 18 amino acids. Germline V lookup: CDR1 MNHEY, CDR2 SVGAGI. CDR3 nucleotide sequence: TGTGCCAGCAGTTCCCTACCTAGCGGGGGGGCGTGGGAGGAGACCCAGTACTTC. Encoded protein: CASSSLPSGGAWEETQYF.

This clonotype was counted a few times. In DNA, the CDR3 is TGTGCCAGCAGCTTAGAGGATGGGGAGCTGTTTTTT. Its translation: CASSLEDGELFF. The chain joins TRBV7-3 to TRBJ2-2; D is ambiguous. V was pared by 2 bases and J by 8 bases, with 6 bases between. Germline values: CDR1 SGHTA, CDR2 FQGTGA. This CDR3 has 12 residues.

In its sample, this clonotype was seen many times. The CDR3 DNA reads as TGTGCCAGCAGCTTAGGACAGGGGAGGCCCTACGAGCAGTACTTC. It translates to CASSLGQGRPYEQYF. The chain employs TRBV7-6 and TRBJ2-7; 8 positions match TRBD1. The CDR3 has 15 amino acids. V trimming: 1 base; J trimming: 2 bases; junction bases outside the gene matches: 4. Germline V gene lookup returns CDR1 SGHVS and CDR2 FNYEAQ. Based on the CDR3 plus reference TRBV7-6 and TRBJ2-7, the full variable domain is GAGVSQSPRYKVTKRGQDVALRCDPISGHVSLYWYRQALGQGPEFLTYFNYEAQQDKSGLPNDRFSAERPEGSISTLTIQRTEQRDSAMYRCASSLGQGRPYEQYFGPGTRLTVT.

This clonotype was seen many times. The chain uses TRBV27 and TRBJ2-5; 8 positions match TRBD1. Trimming took 5 bases from V and 1 from J; bases not matched to a gene: 6. The CDR3 extends over 15 amino acids. Germline CDR1 is MNHEY and CDR2 is SMNVEV (reference sequence). The CDR3 is CASSLRDRLQETQYF. Here the CDR3 DNA reads TGTGCCAGCAGTCTACGGGACAGGCTCCAAGAGACCCAGTACTTC.